Following are 3 T cell receptor beta chains from one sample sequenced in a study of OX40 agonist ivuxolimab in advanced cancers. Using immunoSEQ multiplex PCR, the repertoire was profiled, and TCRdb retains in-frame clones only, with some absent. The sample has about 21,000 clones; nearly 85% are singletons. The input for sequencing was CD4+ or CD8+ T cells sorted from blood, taken in a trial of the OX40 agonist ivuxolimab. The receptor set was obtained from an adult with an advanced solid tumor such as melanoma, head and neck, liver or kidney cancer.

The CDR3 DNA sequence: TGTGCCAGCAGTGACGTCCGACAGGGATCCACTGAAGCTTTCTTT. Translated, it gives CASSDVRQGSTEAFF. V is TRBV2 and J is TRBJ1-1, with 7 bases that match TRBD1. Germline V gene data show CDR1 as SNHLY and CDR2 as FYNNEI. With V trimmed by 3 bases and J by 4 bases, 8 bases remained unmatched. CDR3 length equals 15 residues. Full variable domain (missing parts from reference TRBV2 and TRBJ1-1): EPEVTQTPSHQVTQMGQEVILRCVPISNHLYFYWYRQILGQKVEFLVSFYNNEISEKSEIFDDQFSVERPDGSNFTLKIRSTKLEDSAMYFCASSDVRQGSTEAFFGQGTRLTVV.

V gene TRBV6-1 combines with J gene TRBJ2-1; no clear D. The CDR3 has 13 amino acids. V was cut by 9 bases and J by 0 bases, with 9 bases left in between. Germline CDR1 MNHNS, CDR2 SASEGT. CDR3 residues: CASGYFSYNEQFF. The CDR3 nucleotides are TGTGCCAGTGGGTATTTCTCCTACAATGAGCAGTTCTTC.

This chain uses TRBV9 with TRBJ2-7, with a weak D call TRBD2 (6 bases). Germline loops: CDR1 SGDLS, CDR2 YYNGEE. V lost 7 bases and J 0 bases, leaving 11 bases between the germline ends. The CDR3 consists of 13 residues. CDR3 sequence reads: CASAGHNSYEQYF. CDR3 nucleotide sequence: TGTGCCAGCGCGGGGCACAACTCCTACGAGCAGTACTTC.